Below are 30 T cell receptor beta chains sequenced from a single sample in a study of CD8 T cells in Susac syndrome. When the RNA was reverse transcribed, random hexamers were used with an input of roughly 0.45 to 1 ug. TCRdb used MiXCR to reprocess the immunoSEQ multiplex PCR reads, holding one entry per CDR3 protein. The sample yields some 120,000 distinct CDR3 sequences, 80% to 95% seen once. The sample comprised CD8+ T cells from PBMCs. The receptor source for this set is a human donor in good health.

This chain links TRBV27 with TRBJ2-1; 13 positions agree with TRBD2. Losses at the gene ends were 6 bases for V and 5 bases for J; bases not matched to a gene: 4. CDR1 is MNHEY and CDR2 is SMNVEV in the germline V gene (reference sequence). The CDR3 consists of 15 residues. CDR3 residues: CASSSGTSGDNEQFF. CDR3 bases: TGTGCCAGCAGCTCAGGGACTAGCGGGGACAATGAGCAGTTCTTC.

The gene calls are TRBV7-2 and TRBJ2-1; D is perhaps TRBD1 or TRBD2 (5 bases each). The CDR3 consists of 13 residues. Looked up from germline, CDR1 is SGHTA and CDR2 is FQGNSA. The ends were cut back, 1 base at V and 8 bases at J, with 9 bases in the middle. The CDR3 is CASSLGKGHEQFF. CDR3 DNA: TGTGCCAGCAGCTTAGGTAAGGGACATGAGCAGTTCTTC.

The CDR3 is CASTGREWNTGELFF. In DNA, the CDR3 is TGTGCCAGCACGGGCAGGGAGTGGAACACCGGGGAGCTGTTTTTT. This sequence joins TRBV6-2 or TRBV6-3 and TRBJ2-2; D assignment may be TRBD1 or TRBD2 (5 bases each). Germline V gene lookup returns CDR1 MNHEY and CDR2 SVGEGT. Trimming cost V 7 bases and J 1 base, with 13 bases left between them. The CDR3 runs 15 residues.

The chain joins TRBV19 to TRBJ2-7; the D gene could be TRBD1 or TRBD2 (5 bases each). The V gene's germline CDR1 is LNHDA and CDR2 SQIVND (reference sequence). Trimming removed 5 bases from V and 6 bases from J, with 20 bases in between. The CDR3 is made up of 15 amino acids. The CDR3 is CASSVSGTSPAEQYF. The CDR3 DNA follows: TGTGCCAGTAGTGTCTCCGGGACCTCTCCCGCCGAGCAGTACTTC.

The chain uses TRBV4-2 and TRBJ1-2, with D maybe TRBD1 (5 bases). There are 16 residues in the CDR3. The germline V gene encodes CDR1 LGHNA and CDR2 YNFKEQ. V shed 0 bases and J shed 4 bases, with 15 bases lying between them. CDR3: CASSQEQQVDGYGYTF. The CDR3 DNA follows: TGTGCCAGCAGCCAAGAACAACAGGTTGACGGCTATGGCTACACCTTC.

V is TRBV20-1 and J is TRBJ2-5, with a weak D call TRBD1 (5 bases). CDR1 is DFQATT and CDR2 is SNEGSKA in the germline V gene (reference sequence). Deletions cut 1 base from V and 3 bases from J, with 9 bases between. The CDR3 sequence is 13 residues long. The CDR3 DNA follows: TGCAGTGCTAGAGGGACACTTAAAGAGACCCAGTACTTC. This gives the protein CSARGTLKETQYF.

V usage is TRBV29-1 and J usage is TRBJ1-2; 7 nucleotides match TRBD1. Germline-derived CDR1 and CDR2 are SQVTM and ANQGSEA. CDR3 size: 14 residues. V gave up 6 bases and J gave up 0 bases; unmatched junction bases: 7. The CDR3 sequence is CSVQSDRTNYGYTF. The CDR3 region has the DNA TGCAGCGTGCAATCGGACAGGACTAACTATGGCTACACCTTC.

CDR3 region: CASSLRSTGSLVGYGYTF. The CDR3 coding sequence is TGTGCCAGCAGCTTAAGGTCCACAGGGTCCCTGGTAGGGTATGGCTACACCTTC. The J gene is TRBJ1-2, the V gene TRBV7-2; D is possibly TRBD1 (6 bases). The germline gives CDR1 SGHTA, CDR2 FQGNSA. Trimming took off 2 bases at V and 5 bases at J, with 24 bases between the two ends. The CDR3 runs to 18 residues.

The CDR3 DNA follows: TGTGCCAGCAGCCGGGACACTGACTCCTACGAGCAGTACTTC. This encodes CASSRDTDSYEQYF. This sequence joins TRBV7-2 and TRBJ2-7, with D possibly TRBD1 on 6 matching bases. The germline V gene encodes CDR1 SGHTA and CDR2 FQGNSA. Trimming removed 5 bases from V and 0 bases from J, with 11 bases in between. This CDR3 comprises 14 residues. The full variable domain, in which reference TRBV7-2 and TRBJ2-7 provide the parts outside the CDR3, is GAGVSQSPSNKVTEKGKDVELRCDPISGHTALYWYRQSLGQGLEFLIYFQGNSAPDKSGLPSDRFSAERTGGSVSTLTIQRTQQEDSAVYLCASSRDTDSYEQYFGPGTRLTVT.

J is TRBJ2-1 and V is TRBV5-1; 7 nucleotides line up with TRBD2. This CDR3 contains 15 residues. V was pared by 2 bases and J by 2 bases, with 4 bases of the junction left unmatched. CDR1 SGHRS and CDR2 YFSETQ come from the germline V gene. The CDR3 loop is CASSFMGGTYNEQFF. The CDR3 bases are TGCGCCAGCAGCTTCATGGGGGGGACCTACAATGAGCAGTTCTTC.

The genes are TRBV29-1 and TRBJ1-1; D is uncertain. The germline CDR1 and CDR2 sequences are SQVTM and ANQGSEA. CDR3 length equals 15 residues. Trimming cost V 0 bases and J 7 bases, with 18 bases left between them. The CDR3 loop reads CSVEDSSRPRGEAFF. CDR3 DNA: TGCAGCGTTGAAGATTCGAGTAGGCCCCGCGGTGAAGCTTTCTTT. The full variable domain, its missing parts supplied by reference TRBV29-1 and TRBJ1-1, is SAVISQKPSRDICQRGTSLTIQCQVDSQVTMMFWYRQQPGQSLTLIATANQGSEATYESGFVIDKFPISRPNLTFSTLTVSNMSPEDSSIYLCSVEDSSRPRGEAFFGQGTRLTVV.

The gene calls are TRBV3-1 and TRBJ1-4; 11 bases align to TRBD1. The CDR3 extends over 15 amino acids. V shed 6 bases and J 8 bases; nucleotides not matched to a gene: 8. CDR1 LGHDT and CDR2 YNNKEL come from the germline V gene (reference sequence). As DNA, the CDR3 is TGTGCCAGCAGACCGACGGACAGGGGGCGAGAAAAACTGTTTTTT. This translates into CASRPTDRGREKLFF.

This chain joins TRBV7-9 and TRBJ1-2; 11 nucleotides match TRBD1. Germline CDR1 reads SEHNR; CDR2 reads FQNEAQ (reference sequence). This CDR3 contains 17 residues. With V trimmed by 1 base and J by 2 bases, 6 bases remained unmatched. The CDR3: CASSLGGQGARNYGYTF. The CDR3 DNA reads as TGTGCCAGCAGCTTAGGTGGACAGGGGGCGCGGAACTATGGCTACACCTTC.

The rearrangement links TRBV7-9 to TRBJ2-3; no definite D call. The CDR3 consists of 12 residues. Looked up from germline, CDR1 is SEHNR and CDR2 is FQNEAQ (reference sequence). V gave up 11 bases and J gave up 5 bases, with 14 bases separating them. The CDR3 region has the DNA TGTGCCTTCCAACCGTCGGGAGATACGCAGTATTTT. It yields the protein CAFQPSGDTQYF.

V gene TRBV6-5 combines with J gene TRBJ2-3, with 9 bases lining up with TRBD2. CDR3 length equals 14 residues. From germline, CDR1 is MNHEY and CDR2 SVGAGI. V shed 6 bases, J shed 6 bases, and the junction held 7 bases outside the gene matches. This CDR3 reads CASRRRGGGDTQYF. Written as DNA, the CDR3 is TGTGCCAGCAGAAGGCGGGGGGGTGGCGATACGCAGTATTTT.

This clonotype was recorded only once. The chain employs TRBV30 and TRBJ1-4, with D hard to call. The germline V gene has CDR1 GTSNPN and CDR2 SVGIG (reference sequence). Trimming cost V 7 bases and J 7 bases, with 13 bases left between them. The CDR3 sequence is 12 residues long. CDR3 sequence: CASAWEREKLFF. The CDR3 DNA is TGTGCCTCCGCATGGGAGCGTGAAAAACTGTTTTTT.

This clonotype occurred a few times. The chain couples TRBV7-2 to TRBJ2-1; D may be TRBD2 (5 bases). Germline V gene data show CDR1 as SGHTA and CDR2 as FQGNSA. V dropped 3 bases and J dropped 0 bases, with 9 bases sitting between them. This CDR3 contains 15 residues. Here the CDR3 DNA reads TGTGCCAGCAGCTTCGATCGGGGCTCCTACAATGAGCAGTTCTTC. This translates into CASSFDRGSYNEQFF.

In its sample, this clonotype was seen once. The CDR3 region is CASSFEDPNYGYTF. In DNA form, the CDR3 reads TGCGCCAGCAGCTTCGAAGATCCTAACTATGGCTACACCTTC. The chain employs TRBV5-1 and TRBJ1-2; no clear D. The V end was cut by 2 bases, the J end by 0 bases, with 8 bases between. The CDR3 contains 14 residues. Germline V gives CDR1 SGHRS, CDR2 YFSETQ.

The V and J genes are TRBV6-5 and TRBJ2-6; 8 bases are shared with TRBD1. The V segment lost 0 bases and the J segment 0 bases; nucleotides outside the gene matches: 13. CDR3 length equals 21 residues. Germline assignment: CDR1 MNHEY and CDR2 SVGAGI. CDR3 region: CASSYSPRAGQAHSGANVLTF. CDR3 bases: TGTGCCAGCAGTTACTCTCCGAGGGCGGGACAGGCTCACTCTGGGGCCAACGTCCTGACTTTC.

This clonotype was recorded once. The chain links TRBV5-4 to TRBJ2-5; no reliable D call. Looked up from germline, CDR1 is SGHNT and CDR2 is YYREEE (reference sequence). V was clipped by 1 base and J by 3 bases, with 7 bases between them. The CDR3 has 13 residues. The CDR3 here is CASSLLPEETQYF. Here the CDR3 DNA reads TGTGCCAGCAGCTTGTTGCCTGAAGAGACCCAGTACTTC.

This clonotype was recorded a few times. The chain employs TRBV29-1 and TRBJ1-2; maybe TRBD1 (6 bases). The V gene's germline CDR1 is SQVTM and CDR2 ANQGSEA. V lost 3 bases and J lost 8, with 10 bases in between. The CDR3 runs 11 residues. The CDR3 nucleotides are TGCAGCGTTGACAGGGGCGGGGGCTACACCTTC. Amino acid sequence: CSVDRGGGYTF. Using reference TRBV29-1 and TRBJ1-2 for the parts outside the CDR3, the full variable domain is SAVISQKPSRDICQRGTSLTIQCQVDSQVTMMFWYRQQPGQSLTLIATANQGSEATYESGFVIDKFPISRPNLTFSTLTVSNMSPEDSSIYLCSVDRGGGYTFGSGTRLTVV.

The chain is built from TRBV7-9 and TRBJ1-2; D might be TRBD1 (6 bases). V was shortened by 6 bases and J by 4 bases, with 12 bases between the two germline ends. Germline V gives CDR1 SEHNR, CDR2 FQNEAQ (reference sequence). This CDR3 spans 13 amino acids. The DNA for the CDR3 is TGTGCCAGCAGGCGACAGGATACCTATGGCTACACCTTC. Protein: CASRRQDTYGYTF.

This clonotype was detected only once. The chain uses TRBV18 and TRBJ2-5; 7 nucleotides align to TRBD2. The CDR3 consists of 14 residues. Germline CDR1 reads KGHSH; CDR2 reads LQKENI. V trimming: 2 bases; J trimming: 5 bases; junction bases outside the gene matches: 5. The chain's CDR3 is CASSPAGDGETQYF. In nucleotides, the CDR3 is TGTGCCAGCTCACCAGCGGGGGACGGGGAGACCCAGTACTTC.

The chain is built from TRBV28 and TRBJ2-7, with D tentatively TRBD2 (6 bases). Germline CDR1 MDHEN, CDR2 SYDVKM. The CDR3 is made up of 14 amino acids. V dropped 5 bases and J dropped 3 bases, with 14 bases sitting between them. CDR3 in amino acids: CASSLRDGSYEQYF. The CDR3 DNA reads as TGTGCCAGCAGTCTGCGGGACGGAAGCTACGAGCAGTACTTC.

The V gene is TRBV19, the J gene TRBJ1-4; tentatively, D is TRBD1 (6 bases). This CDR3 region has 14 residues. Trimming took 8 bases from V and 7 from J, leaving 17 bases between them. Germline CDR1 LNHDA, CDR2 SQIVND (reference sequence). In DNA form, the CDR3 reads TGTGCCAGTGGCAACAGGGAGAGGAGTGAAAAACTGTTTTTT. Its protein is CASGNRERSEKLFF.

A single count supports this clonotype. The chain uses TRBV30 and TRBJ2-7; the D is unclear. Germline CDR1 is GTSNPN and CDR2 is SVGIG (reference sequence). The CDR3 contains 13 residues. Trimming pared 1 base from V and 4 bases from J, leaving 11 bases between. CDR3 sequence reads: CAWSATNRYEQYF. The DNA of the CDR3 is TGTGCCTGGAGTGCAACAAACAGATACGAGCAGTACTTC.

This clonotype was seen only once. V usage is TRBV6-2 or TRBV6-3 and J usage is TRBJ1-1; D gene uncertain. V dropped 1 base and J dropped 0 bases, with 15 bases sitting between them. Per the germline V gene, CDR1 is MNHEY and CDR2 is SVGEGT. The CDR3 is 17 residues long. In nucleotides, the CDR3 is TGTGCCAGCAGTTACTATGGGGATTTACCCATGAACACTGAAGCTTTCTTT. It is translated as CASSYYGDLPMNTEAFF.

This chain joins TRBV12-5 and TRBJ2-5; maybe TRBD2 (5 bases). Germline CDR1 and CDR2: LGHNT and FRNRAP. V lost 2 bases and J 4 bases, leaving 8 bases between the germline ends. This CDR3 contains 13 residues. DNA of the CDR3: TGTGCTAGTGGTTTGAGAGCGGTAGAGACCCAGTACTTC. This encodes CASGLRAVETQYF.

The chain is built from TRBV14 and TRBJ2-3; the D gene is possibly TRBD2 (6 bases). Trimming removed 3 bases from V and 5 bases from J, with 27 bases in between. This CDR3 comprises 19 residues. The germline gives CDR1 SGHDN, CDR2 FVKESK. The CDR3 DNA reads as TGTGCCAGCAGCCAGGGACTTAGCCGGCCGAGTAGTTTGGAAGATACGCAGTATTTT. Residues: CASSQGLSRPSSLEDTQYF.

V usage is TRBV6-2 or TRBV6-3 and J usage is TRBJ2-7; 7 bases match TRBD2. Germline V gene data show CDR1 as MNHEY and CDR2 as SVGEGT. Germline trimming cut 0 bases from V and 2 bases from J; bases unmatched to any gene: 13. There are 18 residues in the CDR3. The chain's CDR3 is CASSYSTMWGGRAYEQYF. The CDR3 nucleotides are TGTGCCAGCAGTTACTCGACGATGTGGGGCGGGAGAGCCTACGAGCAGTACTTC.